The 2 T cell receptor beta chains presented below share a single source sample, sequenced in a study of cytomegalovirus exposure and HLA in healthy donors. Clones were sequenced by immunoSEQ multiplex PCR, and TCRdb holds only the in-frame ones, with some missing. The table includes 130,000 or so clones, roughly 89% detected once. Sequenced: PBMCs. Receptors were obtained from a woman aged 18-29 years in good health and CMV-seronegative.

In its sample, this clone was seen once. The V call is TRBV5-6, the J call TRBJ2-1; the D gene is possibly TRBD1 (5 bases). The germline gives CDR1 SGHDT, CDR2 YYEEEE. The CDR3 is made up of 13 amino acids. V was clipped by 0 bases and J by 10 bases, with 11 bases between them. CDR3 in amino acids: CASSLGDQGEQFF. The CDR3 bases are TGTGCCAGCAGCTTGGGTGATCAGGGCGAGCAGTTCTTC.

The chain combines TRBV5-1 with TRBJ1-2, with D tentatively TRBD1 (5 bases). The CDR3 has 14 residues. In germline, CDR1 is SGHRS, CDR2 YFSETQ. V was cut by 0 bases and J by 8 bases, with 14 bases left in between. The CDR3 loop reads CASSLDGRERGYTF. The CDR3 region has the DNA TGCGCCAGCAGCTTGGATGGCAGGGAACGGGGCTACACCTTC.